Below, one TCR beta chain is given with its context. This clonotype was seen at least ten times. What antigen it recognizes has not been identified. No clone much larger than this one lies a single base away; base qualities are absent. Reading the germline V gene gives CDR1 MDHEN and CDR2 SYDVKM. V gives up 2 bases and J gives up 4 bases, and the segment between their germline ends measures 9 bases. The CDR3, cysteine through phenylalanine, is 13 amino acids long. The read is trimmed to its CDR3 DNA, 39 bases read in frame from base 1. These data belong to a study of regulatory T cells in long-lasting Graves disease listed by TCRdb under 2021. Regarding the complete study: Patients with newly diagnosed Graves' disease had been on antithyroid drugs for under 3 months. TCR sequencing covered some 13 persistent and some 20 newly diagnosed Graves' disease patients, 33 samples in total. Persistent Graves' disease patients were compared with newly diagnosed Graves' disease patients by peripheral blood TCR sequencing and RNA sequencing. The study was conducted in China and was registered as a clinical trial. General conclusions and limits of the study: Persistent disease showed preferential use of TRBV28, TRBJ1-2 and TRBJ2-5, whereas newly diagnosed disease favored TRBV20-1 and TRBJ2-1. The authors acknowledged the small sample size as a limitation that may reduce accuracy. Compared with newly diagnosed patients, persistent Graves' disease patients had lower TCR Shannon entropy and fewer highly expanded clones, which suggests clonal expansion. Persistent patients shared more public clonotypes among themselves (roughly 2,700) than newly diagnosed patients did (about 1,000). Sequencing and analysis were restricted to the TCR beta chain. The study examined only peripheral blood because the primary lesion, thyroid tissue, could not be accessed.

The method was multiplex PCR. Sequenced on an Illumina HiSeq 4000. CDR3 regions were amplified by Arm-PCR with iRepertoire HTBI primers to construct TCR beta libraries. PCR products were gel purified before sequencing. On the study's bioinformatics: A total of fewer than 65 TRBV and 14 TRBJ segments were identified across samples and were used for gene usage analysis of CDR3 amino acid clonotypes. COPE and FqMerger were used to merge the filtered high-quality paired reads into contigs. BLAST was used to align contigs to the IMGT TRBV, TRBD and TRBJ reference genes, and CDR3 was defined following IMGT. Any clonotype with a frequency above 0.1% was counted as a highly expanded clone. Shannon entropy served as the measure of repertoire diversity, while the Gini coefficient captured V-J evenness. A clonotype found in more than one individual was treated as public. TCRdb reprocessed the public reads (quality trimming at Q25 with fastp, clone calling with MiXCR) and kept in-frame beta chains. Rows merge per CDR3 protein into single entries with the most common DNA and genes. TCRdb assigned the V and J calls; the authors' analysis was not used. The sample data list under 250,000 distinct CDR3 sequences, and approximately 18% of these were observed just once. The ten largest make up roughly 10% of the sample.

According to the study, the label for this sample's time point signals: newly diagnosed GD, antithyroid drugs for less than 3 months. For both TCR sequencing and RNA sequencing, RNA was extracted from PBMCs using TRIzol. The diagnosis of Graves' disease was made according to American Thyroid Association guidelines. Patients for the study were recruited at an endocrinology department in Xi'an, China. Each patient gave about 8.1 milliliters of peripheral blood, collected in an EDTA anticoagulant tube. PBMCs were isolated by Ficoll Paque Plus density gradient separation without further T cell sorting. RNA quality was checked with an Agilent 2100 Bioanalyzer and agarose gel, and concentration with a NanoDrop 2000. These data also featured in a second study, about T cells in Graves' hyperthyroidism and ophthalmopathy. The second paper further reports: Stable Graves' hyperthyroidism was defined as the absence of progression to ophthalmopathy over 18 months of follow-up. Hyperthyroidism patients were aged 18 to 65 years and newly diagnosed, with disease duration of less than 2 months. Exclusion was applied to patients with uncontrolled infections, other autoimmune diseases, pregnancy or lactation. Clinical symptoms, serum thyroxine and TRAb, thyroid ultrasound, and orbital computed tomography formed the basis for the diagnoses. The first round of RT-PCR for the TCR CDR3 was performed with the HTBI primer set and the Qiagen OneStep RT-PCR kit. Blood samples also contained most of the expanded thyroid clonotypes (frequency above 0.001), which suggests that blood repertoires may reflect thyroid immune responses. Ophthalmopathy was separated from stable hyperthyroidism by a 13 V-J signature model, with approximately 85% sensitivity and approximately 81% specificity obtained in cross-validation and 80%/75% obtained in testing. In validation, the model predicted progression to ophthalmopathy with roughly 66% sensitivity and approximately 74% specificity, a median of roughly seven months before onset. To identify TCR V-J signatures that set the groups apart, the researchers used a discovery cohort of about a hundred patients, made up of 40 to 45 with Graves' ophthalmopathy and some 55 with stable Graves' hyperthyroidism. Prospective prediction of ophthalmopathy was tested in an independent validation cohort of approximately 18 hyperthyroidism patients and some 17 patients who later progressed to ophthalmopathy. The 75 to 100 discovery patients were randomly divided into training and test sets at a 7:3 ratio. The study also compared thyroid tissue and blood T-cell repertoires from more than five Graves' hyperthyroidism patients. Following sampling, methimazole starting at 30 mg daily was given to hyperthyroidism patients, and high-dose intravenous methylprednisolone was given to ophthalmopathy patients. The libraries were constructed in a second round of multiplex PCR and then size-selected and purified. Sequencing of the libraries was done on an Illumina HiSeq2000 using paired-end 100 bp reads. SOAPnuke was used to process the raw data, removing reads that contained adapters or uncalled bases, had a mean Phred below 15, or lacked an exact match to the constant primer or identifier. High-quality paired reads were merged using COPE v1.2.5, and each unique nucleotide sequence was defined as a clonotype. Clonotypes were aligned to IMGT TRBV, TRBD and TRBJ reference segments using MiTCR v1.1. The analysis included only V-J combinations with a frequency above 0.0001, which together covered around 99% of the repertoires. The TCS score was defined as F50 (clonal expansion) divided by E x V (chaos), with BLOSUM62-based TCRdist calculated between CDR3 peptides within each V-J. Welch's t-statistics and random forest reduced roughly 530 V-J features to roughly 13, which were used in a naive Bayes classifier (R e1071). No statistical method was used to fix the sample size in advance, and group allocation was not hidden from the investigators. TCR Vbeta CDR3 sequencing of fewer than 150 peripheral blood samples (roughly 41 ophthalmopathy, about 74 hyperthyroidism and some 17 progressor patients) is reported in the paper.

This receptor was identified in a woman in her thirties with Graves disease. Donor details come from another sample of the same person, matched by shared clones. The chain uses TRBV28 and TRBJ2-7; there is no confident call for the D gene. The starting material was peripheral blood mononuclear cells (PBMCs), obtained at new diagnosis, from a patient treated with antithyroid drugs. The CDR3 sequence is CASSLIPLYEQYF. The DNA sequence is TGTGCCAGCAGTTTAATACCCCTTTACGAGCAGTACTTC. The full variable domain, with segments outside the CDR3 supplied by the reference TRBV28 and TRBJ2-7 proteins, appears as DVKVTQSSRYLVKRTGEKVFLECVQDMDHENMFWYRQDPGLGLRLIYFSYDVKMKEKGDIPEGYSVSREKKERFSLILESASTNQTSMYLCASSLIPLYEQYFGPGTRLTVT.